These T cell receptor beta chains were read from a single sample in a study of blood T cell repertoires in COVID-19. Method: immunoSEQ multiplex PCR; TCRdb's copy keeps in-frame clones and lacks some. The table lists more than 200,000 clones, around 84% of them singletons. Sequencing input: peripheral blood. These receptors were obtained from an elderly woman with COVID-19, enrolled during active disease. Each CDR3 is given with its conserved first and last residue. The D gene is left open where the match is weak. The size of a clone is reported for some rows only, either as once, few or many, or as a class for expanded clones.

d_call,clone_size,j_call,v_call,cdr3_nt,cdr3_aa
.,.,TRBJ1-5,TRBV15,TGTGCCACCCCCCCAAAGGGACATCCCGTAGGCAATCAGCCCCAGCATTTT,CATPPKGHPVGNQPQHF
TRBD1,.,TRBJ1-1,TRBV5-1,TGCGCCAGCAGCCTTGGGGGACAGGGGGCTGAAGCTTTCTTT,CASSLGGQGAEAFF
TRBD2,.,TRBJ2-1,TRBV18,TGTGCCAGCTCACCACCGACTAGCGGGGGGGCAAATGAGCAGTTCTTC,CASSPPTSGGANEQFF
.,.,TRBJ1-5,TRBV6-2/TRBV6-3,TGTGCCAGCAGCACAGGCAATCAGCCCCAGCATTTT,CASSTGNQPQHF
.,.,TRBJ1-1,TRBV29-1,TGCAGCGTCCAGTACATGAACACTGAAGCTTTCTTT,CSVQYMNTEAFF
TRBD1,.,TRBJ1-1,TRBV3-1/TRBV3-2,TGTGCCAGCAGCCCATTTTTGGGACAGGTGGCCACTGAAGCTTTCTTT,CASSPFLGQVATEAFF
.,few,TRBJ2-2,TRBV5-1,TGCGCCACCAGACAGGACAGTGCGAACACCGGGGAGCTGTTTTTT,CATRQDSANTGELFF
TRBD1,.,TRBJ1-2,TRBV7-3,TGTGCCAGCAGCTTAACCCGGACAGGGGCCGGCTACACCTTC,CASSLTRTGAGYTF
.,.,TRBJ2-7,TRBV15,TGTGCCACCAGCAGAGATCAGGCCGGGGGAATCTACGAGCAGTACTTC,CATSRDQAGGIYEQYF
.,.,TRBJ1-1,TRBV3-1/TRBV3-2,TGTGCCAGCAGCCAAGAGGGCGCAGCTTTCTTT,CASSQEGAAFF
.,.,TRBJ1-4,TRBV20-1,TGCAGTGCTAGTCGTTCGTCAGAAAGGGGGGGAAAACTGTTTTTT,CSASRSSERGGKLFF
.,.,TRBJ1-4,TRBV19,TGTGCCAGTAGTCCCTCCGCAGGTGTACTTGAAAAACTGTTTTTT,CASSPSAGVLEKLFF
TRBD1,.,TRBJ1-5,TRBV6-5,TGTGCCAGCGAGTCCCCACAGGGGCGCAATCAGCCCCAGCATTTT,CASESPQGRNQPQHF
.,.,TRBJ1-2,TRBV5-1,TGCGCCAGCAGCTTGGCGGCAGGGGTGCCCCATGGCTACACCTTC,CASSLAAGVPHGYTF
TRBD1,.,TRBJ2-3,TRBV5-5,TGTGCCAGCATTCGCCCCTCAGGGGGCCCAGATACGCAGTATTTT,CASIRPSGGPDTQYF
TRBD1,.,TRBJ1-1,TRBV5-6,TGTGCCAGCAGCAATACAGGGGTTTTTTTTGCTGAAGCTTTCTTT,CASSNTGVFFAEAFF
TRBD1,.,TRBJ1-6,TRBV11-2,TGTGCCAGCAGCTCTTACCCCGACAGGGGAAATTCACCCCTCCACTTT,CASSSYPDRGNSPLHF
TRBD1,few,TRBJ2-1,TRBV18,TGTGCCAGCTCACGGGGACAGGGATCCTACAATGAGCAGTTCTTC,CASSRGQGSYNEQFF
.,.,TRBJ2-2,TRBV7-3,TGTGCCAGCAGCTCCAAGAGGGACACCGGGGAGCTGTTTTTT,CASSSKRDTGELFF
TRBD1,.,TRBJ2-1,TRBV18,TGTGCCAGCTCACCAAACAGGGGTGGCTACAATGAGCAGTTCTTC,CASSPNRGGYNEQFF
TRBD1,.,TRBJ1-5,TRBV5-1,TGCGCCAGCAGCTTGGGGACAGGGGGGAATCAGCCCCAGCATTTT,CASSLGTGGNQPQHF
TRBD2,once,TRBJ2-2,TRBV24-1,TGTGCCATTGAAATGCGGGGGGCTTCTAACACCGGGGAGCTGTTTTTT,CAIEMRGASNTGELFF
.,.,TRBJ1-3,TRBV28,TGTGCCAGCAGTTCGAACACCATATATTTT,CASSSNTIYF
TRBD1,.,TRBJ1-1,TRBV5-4,TGTGCCAGCAGCACCCGACAGGGTCCGAACACTGAAGCTTTCTTT,CASSTRQGPNTEAFF
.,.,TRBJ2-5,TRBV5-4,TGTGCCAGCAGCTTTGGAAGCGTGGAGACCCAGTACTTC,CASSFGSVETQYF
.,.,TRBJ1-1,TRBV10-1,TGCGCCACGGCGGCTAATGTGAACACTGAAGCTTTCTTT,CATAANVNTEAFF
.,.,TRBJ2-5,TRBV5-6,TGTGCCAGCAGCTGGAGGGAGACCCAGTACTTC,CASSWRETQYF
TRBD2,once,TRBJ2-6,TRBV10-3,TGTGCCATCAGTGTGGTAGCGGGGGGGCCTGCTGGGGCCAACGTCCTGACTTTC,CAISVVAGGPAGANVLTF
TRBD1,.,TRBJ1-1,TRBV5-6,TGTGCCAGCAGACCTACAGGGGGGGGCACTGAAGCTTTCTTT,CASRPTGGGTEAFF